One and the same sample provided the 5 T cell receptor beta chains below, sequenced in a study of CD8 T cells in ankylosing spondylitis. Findings of the study overall: Typical of ankylosing spondylitis blood, it appeared, was a TCR beta motif of under 10 highly homologous variants.

Which antigens these TCRs recognize remains unknown. From the 5' RACE reads, TCRdb called clonotypes with MiXCR, one entry per CDR3 protein. The repertoire holds fewer than 550,000 distinct CDR3 sequences, with approximately 5.3% as singletons. The sample was blood, either unsorted or a sorted T cell fraction (not recorded which). These receptors all come from a male donor with ankylosing spondylitis.

The gene calls are TRBV18 and TRBJ2-4; D might be TRBD2 (5 bases). The CDR3 consists of 13 residues. The V gene's germline CDR1 is KGHSH and CDR2 LQKENI. V was shortened by 5 bases and J by 7 bases, with 12 bases between the two germline ends. The CDR3, as DNA: TGTGCCAGCTCAGATGGGAGAGTGAACATTCAGTACTTC. It is translated as CASSDGRVNIQYF.

This clonotype was seen ten or more times. The V gene is TRBV7-8, the J gene TRBJ2-1; TRBD1 or TRBD2 may be the D gene (7 bases each). V gave up 4 bases and J gave up 5 bases, with 21 bases separating them. CDR3 length equals 17 residues. Germline V gene lookup returns CDR1 SGHVS and CDR2 FQNEAQ. The CDR3 here is CASSSRQGGDAHNEQFF. The DNA of the CDR3 is TGTGCCAGCAGCTCCCGACAGGGAGGGGACGCACACAATGAGCAGTTCTTC.

The chain uses TRBV7-3 and TRBJ2-2; weak D call: TRBD2 (5 bases). Trimming removed 5 bases from V and 7 bases from J, with 11 bases in between. From germline, CDR1 is SGHTA and CDR2 FQGTGA. The CDR3 runs 13 residues. Written as DNA, the CDR3 is TGTGCCAGCAGCGCACTAGGAATCGGGGAGCTGTTTTTT. Translation gives CASSALGIGELFF.

This clonotype was seen ten or more times. The chain joins TRBV4-3 to TRBJ1-5; D is ambiguous. The length of the CDR3 is 13 residues. Germline lookup yields CDR1 LGHNA and CDR2 YSLEER. Trimming shortened V by 5 bases and J by 5 bases, and 10 bases separated the two germline ends. The CDR3 sequence: CASSYNVDQPQHF. The CDR3, as DNA: TGCGCCAGCAGCTATAACGTAGATCAGCCCCAGCATTTT.

The rearrangement uses TRBV24-1 and TRBJ2-3, with D maybe TRBD2 (5 bases). Germline V gene lookup returns CDR1 KGHDR and CDR2 SFDVKD. V lost 5 bases and J lost 4, with 9 bases in between. This CDR3 is 13 amino acids long. The CDR3 nucleotides read TGTGCCACCAGTGTGGGGAGCGCAGATACGCAGTATTTT. It yields the protein CATSVGSADTQYF.